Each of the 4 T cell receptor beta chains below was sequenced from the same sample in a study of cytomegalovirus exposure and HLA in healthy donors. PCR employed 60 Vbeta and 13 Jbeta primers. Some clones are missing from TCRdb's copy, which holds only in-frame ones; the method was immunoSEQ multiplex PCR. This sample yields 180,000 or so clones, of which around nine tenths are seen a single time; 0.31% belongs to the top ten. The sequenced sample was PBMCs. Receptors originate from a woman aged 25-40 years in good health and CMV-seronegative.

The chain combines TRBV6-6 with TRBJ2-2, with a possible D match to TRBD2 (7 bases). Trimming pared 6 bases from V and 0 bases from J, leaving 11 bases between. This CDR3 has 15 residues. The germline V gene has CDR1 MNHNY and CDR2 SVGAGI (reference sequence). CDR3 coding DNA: TGTGCCAGCAGGGAGGGGGGGGCGAACACCGGGGAGCTGTTTTTT. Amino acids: CASREGGANTGELFF.

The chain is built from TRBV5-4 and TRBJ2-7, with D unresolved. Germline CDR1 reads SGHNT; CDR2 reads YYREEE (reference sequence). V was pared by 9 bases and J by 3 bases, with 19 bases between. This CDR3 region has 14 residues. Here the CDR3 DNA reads TGTGCCAAGAAACACCCCCTTGACTTCTACGAGCAGTACTTC. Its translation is CAKKHPLDFYEQYF.

CDR3 nucleotide sequence: TGTGCCAGCACGTCTGTCTACAATGAGCAGTTCTTC. Its translation is CASTSVYNEQFF. This chain links TRBV6-5 with TRBJ2-1; D unclear. The V end was cut by 7 bases, the J end by 3 bases, with 7 bases between. Germline V CDR1 and CDR2: MNHEY, SVGAGI. This CDR3 is built from 12 residues.

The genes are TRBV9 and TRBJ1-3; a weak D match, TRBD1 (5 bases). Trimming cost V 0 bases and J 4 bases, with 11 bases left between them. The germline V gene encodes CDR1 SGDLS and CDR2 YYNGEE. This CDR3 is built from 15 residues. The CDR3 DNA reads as TGTGCCAGCAGCGTAGGCCCAGGGTGGGGAAACACCATATATTTT. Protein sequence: CASSVGPGWGNTIYF.